The clone carrying this T cell receptor beta chain has a count of ten or more. Its antigen remains unidentified. These data are taken from a study of T cell repertoires in aging, cancer and after chemotherapy. The wider study: Six age groups, ranging from 30 or younger to 70 or older, included the donors. Patients with chronic lymphocytic leukemia were sampled before and after fludarabine- or bendamustine-based chemotherapy.

TCR beta rearrangements were amplified from peripheral blood genomic DNA. Rearranged V-D-J TRB sequences were amplified with a mixed TRB-A/B primer pool. TCRdb ran MiXCR on the multiplex PCR reads and lists one entry per CDR3 protein. The sample has several thousand distinct CDR3 sequences, just under 25% seen once. Overall study results and limits: Age-matched healthy donors had significantly more diverse, less clonal blood TCR repertoires than untreated cancer patients. These repertoire data do not allow conclusions about immunological memory after chemotherapy.

Germline V gives CDR1 ENHRY, CDR2 SYGVKD. V lost 6 bases to trimming and J lost 4 bases; unmatched junction nucleotides: 5. This CDR3 is 15 amino acids long. The chain uses TRBV10-3 and TRBJ2-7; 14 bases map to TRBD2. Input material: blood. The receptor was derived from a human donor with a blood cancer. The CDR3 here is CAIRGLAGAGYEQYF. In nucleotides, the CDR3 is TGTGCCATCAGGGGACTAGCGGGAGCTGGGTACGAGCAGTACTTC.